These 6 T cell receptor beta chains were sequenced from one sample in a study of cytomegalovirus exposure and HLA in healthy donors (dated by TCRdb to about 2017). Libraries were made using the immunoSEQ multiplex PCR assay. The multiplex PCR relied on a mix of 60 forward primers for TCR Vbeta segments and 13 reverse primers for TCR Jbeta segments. Not all clones reach the TCRdb copy of this immuneACCESS table, which keeps in-frame sequences only. Checked studies attribute under half of the gap to unresolved V genes and leave the rest unexplained. This sample holds some 88,000 clones; roughly 63% were observed only once. The ten largest clones add up to around 6.3% of the sample. The specimen sequenced was PBMCs. The receptors were gathered from a woman aged 25-40 years in good health and CMV-seronegative.

V gene TRBV4-1 combines with J gene TRBJ2-7; 11 bases are shared with TRBD1. Trimming took 5 bases from V and 3 from J; bases not matched to a gene: 3. CDR1 and CDR2 (germline): MGHRA, YSYEKL. There are 14 residues in the CDR3. The CDR3 DNA reads TGCGCCAGCAGCGAAGGGACAGGGGGCTACGAGCAGTACTTC. Protein product: CASSEGTGGYEQYF.

This sequence joins TRBV6-4 and TRBJ2-2; D possibly corresponds to TRBD1 (6 bases). The V and J ends lost 0 bases and 5 bases respectively, with 10 bases between them. CDR1 and CDR2 (germline): MRHNA, SNTAGT. The CDR3 runs to 15 residues. DNA for the CDR3: TGTGCCAGCAGTGACTCAGGGGGAAGGACCGGGGAGCTGTTTTTT. Protein product: CASSDSGGRTGELFF.

The rearrangement joins TRBV7-3 to TRBJ2-2; 7 bases are shared with TRBD2. In germline, CDR1 is SGHTA, CDR2 FQGTGA. V was clipped by 5 bases and J by 5 bases; unmatched bases: 5. This CDR3 is 14 amino acids long. CDR3 coding DNA: TGTGCCAGCAGCCGACTAGCTACAACCGGGGAGCTGTTTTTT. Translation: CASSRLATTGELFF.

The chain carries TRBV2 and TRBJ1-3, with D possibly being TRBD1 (6 bases). The germline V gene has CDR1 SNHLY and CDR2 FYNNEI. Between the trimmed V and J ends, which lost 7 bases and 4 bases, there was a span of 14 bases. CDR3 length equals 14 residues. The CDR3 nucleotides read TGTGCCAGCATGCGACAGGCGGCAGGAAACACCATATATTTT. Translating gives CASMRQAAGNTIYF.

The chain is built from TRBV7-9 and TRBJ2-3; no firm D call. The V and J ends lost 1 base and 0 bases respectively, with 5 bases between them. Germline CDR1 SEHNR, CDR2 FQNEAQ (reference sequence). The CDR3 is 14 amino acids. The CDR3 bases are TGTGCCAGCAGCTTAGGACTTAGCACAGATACGCAGTATTTT. Its translation is CASSLGLSTDTQYF.

V usage is TRBV6-6 and J usage is TRBJ1-3; perhaps TRBD1 as D (5 bases). CDR3 length: 15 residues. The germline V gene has CDR1 MNHNY and CDR2 SVGAGI (reference sequence). V was pared by 2 bases and J by 0 bases, with 8 bases between. CDR3: CASSYARDSGNTIYF. DNA for the CDR3: TGTGCCAGCAGTTACGCCAGGGACTCTGGAAACACCATATATTTT.